The 19 T cell receptor beta chains below were found in one sample sequenced in a study of blood T cell repertoires in COVID-19. This table comes from immunoSEQ multiplex PCR, and its TCRdb copy is limited to in-frame clones, with some not included. Of about 58,000 clones listed, 75% to 90% are singletons. Sequencing was done on a sample of peripheral blood. The receptors stem from a woman aged 55-75 years with active COVID-19.

The chain carries TRBV3-1 (or the pseudogene TRBV3-2) and TRBJ2-3, with 7 bases lining up with TRBD1. Per the germline V gene, CDR1 is LGHDT and CDR2 is YNNKEL (reference sequence). The CDR3 length is 15 residues. The junction had 4 bases not matched to a gene; V was cut back by 2 bases and J by 2 bases. CDR3 amino acids: CASSQIDRVTDTQYF. The CDR3 DNA reads as TGTGCCAGCAGCCAAATCGACAGGGTCACAGATACGCAGTATTTT.

The CDR3 nucleotides are TGTGCCAGAAGCTTGCACGGGACAGAGGGCGGCTACACCTTC. It encodes CARSLHGTEGGYTF. This chain joins TRBV5-3 and TRBJ1-2, with TRBD1 identical over 7 bases. TRBV5-3 is an open reading frame whose function is uncertain. The length of the CDR3 is 14 residues. V was clipped by 1 base and J by 8 bases; unmatched bases: 8.

The V and J genes are TRBV7-3 and TRBJ2-2; possibly TRBD1 for D (6 bases). Germline loops: CDR1 SGHTA, CDR2 FQGTGA. This CDR3 is built from 16 residues. V dropped 3 bases and J dropped 0 bases, with 11 bases sitting between them. The CDR3 nucleotides read TGTGCCAGCAGCTTTACCGGGACAACGAACACCGGGGAGCTGTTTTTT. Its protein is CASSFTGTTNTGELFF.

The chain joins TRBV6-6 to TRBJ1-5; 8 nucleotides align to TRBD1. The CDR3 totals 16 residues. Losses at the gene ends were 4 bases for V and 4 bases for J; bases not matched to a gene: 9. The germline CDR1 and CDR2 sequences are MNHNY and SVGAGI (reference sequence). CDR3 sequence (DNA): TGTGCCAGCAGTTTCCGAGGACAGGGAGGGAATCAGCCCCAGCATTTT. This sequence encodes CASSFRGQGGNQPQHF.

CDR3 region: CASSVASGGNEKLFF. The CDR3 DNA sequence: TGTGCCAGCAGCGTCGCTTCAGGGGGAAATGAAAAACTGTTTTTT. This sequence joins TRBV9 and TRBJ1-4, with 7 bases that match TRBD1. The trim removed 2 bases at V and 5 bases at J, leaving 6 bases unmatched. This CDR3 comprises 15 residues. Germline lookup yields CDR1 SGDLS and CDR2 YYNGEE.

This clone occurred once. This chain links TRBV11-2 with TRBJ2-3, with 7 nucleotides matching TRBD2. Germline V gene lookup returns CDR1 SGHAT and CDR2 FQNNGV. CDR3 size: 16 residues. With 1 base clipped from V and 2 bases from J, the junction kept 6 bases outside the gene matches. The CDR3: CASSLAGGPPTDTQYF. Written as DNA, the CDR3 is TGTGCCAGCAGCTTAGCGGGGGGTCCTCCCACAGATACGCAGTATTTT.

The chain recombines TRBV2 with TRBJ2-3; D may be TRBD1 (5 bases). Germline assignment: CDR1 SNHLY and CDR2 FYNNEI. V was trimmed by 1 base and J by 4 bases, leaving 6 bases between them. The CDR3 totals 13 residues. This CDR3 reads CASSEGQSDTQYF. In nucleotides, the CDR3 is TGTGCCAGCAGTGAAGGACAGTCAGATACGCAGTATTTT.

The chain links TRBV4-3 to TRBJ1-2, with TRBD1 as a possible D gene (6 bases). Germline V CDR1 and CDR2: LGHNA, YSLEER. The CDR3 contains 15 residues. V shed 3 bases and J shed 1 base, with 12 bases lying between them. As DNA, the CDR3 is TGCGCCAGCAGCCAGGACGGACAGCTTAACTATGGCTACACCTTC. Translated, it gives CASSQDGQLNYGYTF.

The chain carries TRBV5-1 and TRBJ2-5; TRBD1 agrees at 9 bases. The CDR3 covers 15 residues. CDR1 and CDR2 from the germline V gene are SGHRS and YFSETQ. The V segment lost 2 bases and the J segment 0 bases; nucleotides outside the gene matches: 2. The CDR3 protein is CASSFGTGYQETQYF. The CDR3 coding sequence is TGCGCCAGCAGCTTCGGGACAGGGTACCAAGAGACCCAGTACTTC.

The chain uses TRBV7-2 and TRBJ2-1, with 9 bases fitting TRBD1. CDR3 length: 15 residues. CDR1 is SGHTA and CDR2 is FQGNSA in the germline V gene. Germline trimming cut 5 bases from V and 4 bases from J; bases unmatched to any gene: 6. CDR3 nucleotides: TGTGCCAGCAGCCCGGACAGGGGAGGGTACAATGAGCAGTTCTTC. It encodes CASSPDRGGYNEQFF.

This chain joins TRBV6-6 and TRBJ2-5; TRBD2 matches at 9 bases. Trimming removed 2 bases from V and 5 bases from J; junction bases left unmatched: 3. Looked up from germline, CDR1 is MNHNY and CDR2 is SVGAGI (reference sequence). The CDR3 loop spans 14 amino acids. CDR3 bases: TGTGCCAGCAGTTACGCGGGGGGGGTGGAGACCCAGTACTTC. Encoded protein: CASSYAGGVETQYF.

This chain joins TRBV20-1 and TRBJ2-5; D is perhaps TRBD1 (6 bases). Germline values: CDR1 DFQATT, CDR2 SNEGSKA (reference sequence). This CDR3 region has 11 residues. V gave up 7 bases and J gave up 7 bases, with 13 bases separating them. CDR3 bases: TGCAGTGGGTCGGACAGAGGGACCCAGTACTTC. This translates into CSGSDRGTQYF.

The chain recombines TRBV3-1 (or the pseudogene TRBV3-2) with TRBJ1-2; 9 nucleotides align to TRBD1. The V gene end was trimmed by 4 bases and the J gene end by 5 bases; junction bases not matched to a gene: 11. The CDR3 totals 16 residues. From germline, CDR1 is LGHDT and CDR2 YNNKEL (reference sequence). CDR3 sequence reads: CASSRVASGQGYGYTF. CDR3 coding DNA: TGTGCCAGCAGCCGGGTAGCTAGCGGACAGGGGTATGGCTACACCTTC.

This clone occurred once. J is TRBJ2-4 and V is TRBV19, with D possibly being TRBD2 (6 bases). Deletions cut 3 bases from V and 1 base from J, with 16 bases between. CDR1 and CDR2 (germline): LNHDA, SQIVND (reference sequence). CDR3 length: 17 residues. CDR3 in amino acids: CASSIIYGGGAKNIQYF. The CDR3 DNA reads as TGTGCCAGTAGTATTATCTACGGGGGTGGCGCCAAAAACATTCAGTACTTC.

This chain links TRBV19 with TRBJ2-2; D gene unclear. There are 15 residues in the CDR3. From germline, CDR1 is LNHDA and CDR2 SQIVND (reference sequence). Trimming took off 3 bases at V and 2 bases at J, with 10 bases between the two ends. The CDR3 sequence: CASSIGQFNTGELFF. CDR3 nucleotide sequence: TGTGCCAGTAGTATTGGGCAGTTTAACACCGGGGAGCTGTTTTTT.

This clone was counted once. The rearrangement uses TRBV6-6 and TRBJ1-3, with D tentatively TRBD1 (6 bases). CDR1 MNHNY and CDR2 SVGAGI come from the germline V gene (reference sequence). This CDR3 has 16 amino acids. The germline V and J ends were trimmed by 6 bases and 0 bases, with 15 bases remaining between them. The CDR3 nucleotides are TGTGCCAGCAGATCATTAATACAGGGCTCTGGAAACACCATATATTTT. This gives the protein CASRSLIQGSGNTIYF.

J is TRBJ1-1 and V is TRBV6-2 or TRBV6-3; no clear D. The V end lost 6 bases, the J end lost 5 bases, and 16 bases lay between the germline ends. Looked up from germline, CDR1 is MNHEY and CDR2 is SVGEGT. This CDR3 spans 14 amino acids. The CDR3 loop is CASSLAGLQTEAFF. The CDR3 DNA reads TGTGCCAGCAGCCTCGCTGGGCTCCAAACTGAAGCTTTCTTT.

V usage is TRBV18 and J usage is TRBJ1-6; tentative D call: TRBD1 (6 bases). The ends were cut back, 4 bases at V and 8 bases at J, with 15 bases in the middle. CDR1 KGHSH and CDR2 LQKENI come from the germline V gene. There are 15 residues in the CDR3. CDR3 sequence: CASSQRGLLDSPLHF. The CDR3 region has the DNA TGTGCCAGCTCACAAAGGGGGTTGCTTGATTCACCCCTCCACTTT.

V and J are TRBV6-5 and TRBJ2-7, with 8 bases matching TRBD1. The germline gives CDR1 MNHEY, CDR2 SVGAGI. This CDR3 contains 16 residues. Trimming at V came to 2 bases and at J to 7 bases, leaving 13 bases not matched to a gene. CDR3 in DNA: TGTGCCAGCAGTTACCAGGGGGCAAAACTCAAGGATGAGCAGTACTTC. Its protein is CASSYQGAKLKDEQYF.